This T cell receptor (beta chain) emerged from a study of identical twins. Overall study findings and caveats: Conclusions came from cross-sectional statistical analysis, not from following the same donors.

Germline-derived CDR1 and CDR2 are SGHAT and FQNNGV. The CDR3 loop spans 18 amino acids. The V and J ends lost 5 bases and 8 bases, in that order; junction bases with no gene match: 19. TCRdb fed the 5' RACE reads into MiXCR, producing one record per CDR3 protein. The table records about 520,000 distinct CDR3 sequences, around 20% of them present only once. Comment on this clonotype: Antigen unknown.

The same sample was also studied in work on T cells expressing NK-cell markers. In that study: Eight donors were sequenced, of whom seven were HCMV-seropositive, while the remaining one was HCMV-seronegative. An anti-gamma-delta TCR antibody confined sorting to alpha-beta TCR T cells across several of the experiments.

The sequence was obtained from a woman under 30 in good health. Sequenced material: CD4+ T cells sorted from blood. The rearrangement uses TRBV11-2 and TRBJ2-1, with 9 bases lining up with TRBD2. The chain's CDR3 is CASSRPGLSGRGRHEQFF. The CDR3 DNA is TGTGCCAGCAGCCGTCCCGGTCTTAGCGGGAGAGGTCGCCATGAGCAGTTCTTC.